This TCR beta chain was found in a study of blood T cell repertoires in COVID-19. At the level of the study: Sample material is recorded as cDNA or gDNA derived from T cells, B-cell-depleted T cells, or PBMCs.

The CDR3 totals 15 residues. The V end was cut by 4 bases, the J end by 1 base, with 16 bases between. The V gene's germline CDR1 is GTSNPN and CDR2 SVGIG (reference sequence). Authors' methods: For nucleated cells, counts were estimated from reference gene primer amplification. Libraries were prepared by immunoSEQ multiplex PCR; TCRdb keeps only in-frame clonotypes and omits some of them. V, J and clone size were drawn from that table, and D and trimming were deduced from the DNA. Found here are nearly 80,000 clones, roughly 80% of them singletons; the top ten hold around a third. The V call is TRBV30, the J call TRBJ1-1; D possibly corresponds to TRBD1 (5 bases). Source material: peripheral blood. The TCR originated in a woman in her 70s with acute or convalescent COVID-19. CDR3 in amino acids: CAWTKIGTSNTEAFF. CDR3 nucleotides: TGTGCCTGGACCAAAATCGGGACTTCGAACACTGAAGCTTTCTTT.